A single sample gave rise to the 2 T cell receptor beta chains below, sequenced in a study of CD8 T cells in Susac syndrome. Random hexamers were used to reverse transcribe an amount of roughly 0.5 to 1 ug RNA. MiXCR was run by TCRdb on the immunoSEQ multiplex PCR reads, yielding one entry per CDR3 protein. Of 400,000 or so distinct CDR3 sequences listed, 85% are singletons. Source material: CD8+ T cells from PBMCs. The source of these receptors is a human donor with multiple sclerosis.

The chain carries TRBV5-1 and TRBJ2-1; 9 bases are a match to TRBD2. The V gene end was trimmed by 0 bases and the J gene end by 9 bases; junction bases not matched to a gene: 7. This CDR3 is 15 amino acids long. The germline V gene has CDR1 SGHRS and CDR2 YFSETQ. In DNA form, the CDR3 reads TGCGCCAGCAGCTTGGGCCTAGCGGGATTGGTTGAGCAGTTCTTC. The encoded protein is CASSLGLAGLVEQFF.

The rearrangement links TRBV5-1 to TRBJ2-5; no reliable D call. The CDR3 is 13 residues long. V lost 2 bases to trimming and J lost 6 bases, with 11 bases between them. Per germline, CDR1 SGHRS and CDR2 YFSETQ. The CDR3: CASSLRDGKTQYF. The DNA of the CDR3 is TGCGCCAGCAGCTTAAGGGATGGGAAGACCCAGTACTTC.